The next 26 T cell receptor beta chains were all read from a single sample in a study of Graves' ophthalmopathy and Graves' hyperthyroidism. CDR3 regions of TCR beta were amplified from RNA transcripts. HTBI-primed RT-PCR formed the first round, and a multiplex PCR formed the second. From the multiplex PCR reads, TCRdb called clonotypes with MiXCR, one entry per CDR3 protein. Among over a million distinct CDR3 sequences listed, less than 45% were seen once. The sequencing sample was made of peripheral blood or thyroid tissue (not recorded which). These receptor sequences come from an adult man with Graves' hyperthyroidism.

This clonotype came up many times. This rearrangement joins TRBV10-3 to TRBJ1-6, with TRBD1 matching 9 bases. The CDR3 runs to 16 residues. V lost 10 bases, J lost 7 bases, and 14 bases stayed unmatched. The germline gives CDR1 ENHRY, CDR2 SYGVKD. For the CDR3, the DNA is TGTGCCAGCAGCAAGGATTTCGGGACAGGGAATTCACCCCTCCACTTT. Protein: CASSKDFGTGNSPLHF.

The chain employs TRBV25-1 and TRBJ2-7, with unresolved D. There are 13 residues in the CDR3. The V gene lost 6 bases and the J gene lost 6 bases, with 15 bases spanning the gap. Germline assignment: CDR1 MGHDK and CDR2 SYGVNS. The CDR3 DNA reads TGTGCCAGCAGCCTCCAGTGGTCCAGCGAGCAGTACTTC. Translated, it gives CASSLQWSSEQYF.

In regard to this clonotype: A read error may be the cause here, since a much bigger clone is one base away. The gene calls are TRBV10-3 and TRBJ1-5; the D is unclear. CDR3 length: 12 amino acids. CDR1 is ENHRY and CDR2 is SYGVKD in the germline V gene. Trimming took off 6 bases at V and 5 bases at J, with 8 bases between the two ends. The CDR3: CAIRTGHQPQHF. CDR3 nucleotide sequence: TGTGCCATCAGGACTGGGCATCAGCCCCAGCATTTT.

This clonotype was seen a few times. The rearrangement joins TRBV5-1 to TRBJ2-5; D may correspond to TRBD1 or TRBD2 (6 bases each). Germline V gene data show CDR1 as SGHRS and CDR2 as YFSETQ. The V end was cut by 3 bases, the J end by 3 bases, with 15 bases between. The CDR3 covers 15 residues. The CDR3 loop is CASSSGAGGEETQYF. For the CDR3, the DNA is TGCGCCAGCAGCTCCGGCGCCGGGGGCGAAGAGACCCAGTACTTC.

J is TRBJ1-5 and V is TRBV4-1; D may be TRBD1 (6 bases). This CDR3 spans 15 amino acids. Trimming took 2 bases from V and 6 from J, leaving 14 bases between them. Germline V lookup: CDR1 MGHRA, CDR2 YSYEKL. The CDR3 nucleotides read TGCGCCAGCAGCCAAAGGTTGACAGGATCTCAGCCCCAGCATTTT. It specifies CASSQRLTGSQPQHF.

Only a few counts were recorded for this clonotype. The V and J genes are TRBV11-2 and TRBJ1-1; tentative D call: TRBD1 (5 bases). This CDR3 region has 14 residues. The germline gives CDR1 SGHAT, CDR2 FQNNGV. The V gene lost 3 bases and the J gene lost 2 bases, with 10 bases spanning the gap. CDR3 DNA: TGTGCCAGCAGCTTCGGGACGACAAACACTGAAGCTTTCTTT. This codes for CASSFGTTNTEAFF.

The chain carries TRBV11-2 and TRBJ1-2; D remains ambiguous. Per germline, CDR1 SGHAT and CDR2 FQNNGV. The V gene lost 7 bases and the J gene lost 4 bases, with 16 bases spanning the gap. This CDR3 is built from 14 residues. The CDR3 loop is CASTNSGRIYGYTF. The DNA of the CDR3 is TGTGCCAGCACCAATTCCGGTAGGATCTATGGCTACACCTTC.

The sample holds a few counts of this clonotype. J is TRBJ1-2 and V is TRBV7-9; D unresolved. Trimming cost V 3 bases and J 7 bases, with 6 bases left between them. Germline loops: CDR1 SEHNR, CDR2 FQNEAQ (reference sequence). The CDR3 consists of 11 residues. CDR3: CASSFLGGYTF. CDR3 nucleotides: TGTGCCAGCAGCTTTTTAGGTGGCTACACCTTC.

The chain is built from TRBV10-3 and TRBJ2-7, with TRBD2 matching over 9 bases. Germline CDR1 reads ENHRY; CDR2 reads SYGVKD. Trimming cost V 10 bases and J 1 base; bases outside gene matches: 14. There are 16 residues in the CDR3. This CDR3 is CATGLVGGRASYEQYF. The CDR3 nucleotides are TGTGCCACCGGTCTTGTCGGCGGGAGGGCTTCCTACGAGCAGTACTTC.

The CDR3: CASSLRTGVAFF. The CDR3 region has the DNA TGTGCCAGCAGCCTAAGGACGGGAGTAGCTTTCTTT. V and J are TRBV12-3 or TRBV12-4 and TRBJ1-1; D gene ambiguous. The CDR3 is 12 amino acids. V was shortened by 6 bases and J by 10 bases, with 15 bases between the two germline ends.

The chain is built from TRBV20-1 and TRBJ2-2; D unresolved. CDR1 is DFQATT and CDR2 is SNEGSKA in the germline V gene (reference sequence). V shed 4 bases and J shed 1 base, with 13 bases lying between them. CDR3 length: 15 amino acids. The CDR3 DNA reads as TGCAGTGCTACCCTTAGGGCAGGGAACACCGGGGAGCTGTTTTTT. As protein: CSATLRAGNTGELFF.

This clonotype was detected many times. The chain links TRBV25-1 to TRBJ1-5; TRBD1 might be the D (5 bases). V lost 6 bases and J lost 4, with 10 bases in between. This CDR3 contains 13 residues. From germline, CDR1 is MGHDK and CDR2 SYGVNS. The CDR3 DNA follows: TGTGCCAGCAGAGGGGTAGGGAATCAGCCCCAGCATTTT. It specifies CASRGVGNQPQHF.

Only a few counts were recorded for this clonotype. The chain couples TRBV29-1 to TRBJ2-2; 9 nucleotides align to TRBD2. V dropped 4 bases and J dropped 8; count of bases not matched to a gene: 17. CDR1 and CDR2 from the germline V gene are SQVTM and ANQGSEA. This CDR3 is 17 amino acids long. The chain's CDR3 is CSVGALSGSIGMGELFF. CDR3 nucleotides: TGCAGCGTTGGGGCCCTTAGCGGGAGTATTGGTATGGGGGAGCTGTTTTTT.

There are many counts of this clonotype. The CDR3 bases are TGCGCCAGCAGCTTGGGCACAGGGACTGGGGCCAACGTCCTGACTTTC. This encodes CASSLGTGTGANVLTF. The chain employs TRBV5-1 and TRBJ2-6; perhaps TRBD1 as D (6 bases). The V gene lost 0 bases and the J gene lost 2 bases, with 9 bases spanning the gap. The CDR3 sequence is 16 residues long. Germline CDR1 and CDR2: SGHRS and YFSETQ.

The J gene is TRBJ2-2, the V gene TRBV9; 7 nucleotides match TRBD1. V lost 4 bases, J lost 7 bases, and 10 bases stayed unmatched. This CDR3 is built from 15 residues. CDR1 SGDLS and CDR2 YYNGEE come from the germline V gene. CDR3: CASSPGQNTVGELFF. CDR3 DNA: TGTGCCAGCAGCCCGGGACAGAATACTGTCGGGGAGCTGTTTTTT.

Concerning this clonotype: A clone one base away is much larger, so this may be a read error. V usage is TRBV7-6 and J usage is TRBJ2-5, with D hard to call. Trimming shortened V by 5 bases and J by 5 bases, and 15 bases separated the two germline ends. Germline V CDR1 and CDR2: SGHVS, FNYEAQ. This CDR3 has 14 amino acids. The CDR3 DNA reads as TGTGCCAGCAGCCCCGAGTGGGGTGGGGAGACCCAGTACTTC. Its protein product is CASSPEWGGETQYF.

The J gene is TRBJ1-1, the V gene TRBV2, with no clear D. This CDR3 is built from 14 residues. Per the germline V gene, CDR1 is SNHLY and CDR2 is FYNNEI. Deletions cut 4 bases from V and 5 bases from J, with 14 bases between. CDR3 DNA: TGTGCCAGCAGTGGAGAGCCGGTGGGTACTGAAGCTTTCTTT. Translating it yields CASSGEPVGTEAFF.

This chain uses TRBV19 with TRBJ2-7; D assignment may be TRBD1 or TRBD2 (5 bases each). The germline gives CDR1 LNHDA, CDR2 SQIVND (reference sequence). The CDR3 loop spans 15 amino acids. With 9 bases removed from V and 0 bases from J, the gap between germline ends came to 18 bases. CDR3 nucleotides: TGTGCCAGCGTTGAGGGGAAAGGCACCTCCTACGAGCAGTACTTC. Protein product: CASVEGKGTSYEQYF.

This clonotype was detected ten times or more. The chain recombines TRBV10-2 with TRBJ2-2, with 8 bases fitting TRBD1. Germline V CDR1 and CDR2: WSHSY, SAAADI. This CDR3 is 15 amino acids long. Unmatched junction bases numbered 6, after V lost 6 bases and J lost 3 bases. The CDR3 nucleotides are TGCGCCAGCAGCCCCCTGGACAGGGACACCGGGGAGCTGTTTTTT. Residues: CASSPLDRDTGELFF.

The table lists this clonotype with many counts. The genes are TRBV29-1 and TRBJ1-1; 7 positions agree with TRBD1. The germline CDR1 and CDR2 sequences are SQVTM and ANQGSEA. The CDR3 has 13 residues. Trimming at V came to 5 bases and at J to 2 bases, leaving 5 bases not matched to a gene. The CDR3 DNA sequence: TGCAGCGTTCAGGCAGGGGGAAACACTGAAGCTTTCTTT. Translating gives CSVQAGGNTEAFF.

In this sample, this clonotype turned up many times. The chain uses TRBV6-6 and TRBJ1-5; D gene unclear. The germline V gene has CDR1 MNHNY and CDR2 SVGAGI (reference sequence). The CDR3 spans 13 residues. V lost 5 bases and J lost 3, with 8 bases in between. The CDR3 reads CASSESNNQPQHF. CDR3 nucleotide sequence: TGTGCCAGCAGTGAATCCAACAATCAGCCCCAGCATTTT.

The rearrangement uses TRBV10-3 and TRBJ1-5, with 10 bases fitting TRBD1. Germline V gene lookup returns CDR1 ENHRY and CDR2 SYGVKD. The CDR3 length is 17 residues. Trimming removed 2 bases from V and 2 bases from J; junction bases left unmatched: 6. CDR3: CAISEGTGAEGNQPQHF. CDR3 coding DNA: TGTGCCATCAGTGAGGGGACAGGGGCGGAAGGCAATCAGCCCCAGCATTTT.

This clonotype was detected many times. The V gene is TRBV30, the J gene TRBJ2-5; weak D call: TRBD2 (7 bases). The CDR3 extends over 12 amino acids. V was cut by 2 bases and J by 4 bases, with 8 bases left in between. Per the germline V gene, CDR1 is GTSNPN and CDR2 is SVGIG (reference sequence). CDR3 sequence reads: CAWSRGGETQYF. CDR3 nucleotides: TGTGCCTGGAGTAGGGGGGGAGAGACCCAGTACTTC.

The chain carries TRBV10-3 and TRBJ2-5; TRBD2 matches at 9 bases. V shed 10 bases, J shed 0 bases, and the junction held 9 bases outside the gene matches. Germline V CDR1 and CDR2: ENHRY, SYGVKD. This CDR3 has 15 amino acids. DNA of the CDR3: TGTGCCACCTCAGGACTAGCGAGTCACCAAGAGACCCAGTACTTC. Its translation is CATSGLASHQETQYF.

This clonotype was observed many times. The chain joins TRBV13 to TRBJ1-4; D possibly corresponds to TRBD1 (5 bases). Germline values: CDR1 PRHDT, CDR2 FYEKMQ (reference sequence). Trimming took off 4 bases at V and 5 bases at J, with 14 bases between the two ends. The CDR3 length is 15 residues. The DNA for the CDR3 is TGTGCCAGCAGCTCATCCGTGGGGACGAATGAAAAACTGTTTTTT. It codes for CASSSSVGTNEKLFF.

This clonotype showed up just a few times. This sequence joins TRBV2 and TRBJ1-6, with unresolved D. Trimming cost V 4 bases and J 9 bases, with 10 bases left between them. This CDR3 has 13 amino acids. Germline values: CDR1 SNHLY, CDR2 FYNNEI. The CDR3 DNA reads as TGTGCCAGCAGTGTCCAGAGGGTTTCACCCCTCCACTTT. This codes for CASSVQRVSPLHF.